This T cell receptor (beta chain) was identified during a study of T cells in Graves' hyperthyroidism and ophthalmopathy. Trimming took off 3 bases at V and 1 base at J, with 10 bases between the two ends. Germline loops: CDR1 SGHRS, CDR2 YFSETQ. This CDR3 comprises 14 residues. TCR beta CDR3 region amplification was performed from RNA transcripts. The HTBI primer set drove a first-round RT-PCR of the TCR CDR3. TCRdb itself ran the multiplex PCR reads through MiXCR, one entry per CDR3 protein. The table includes 550,000 to 850,000 distinct CDR3 sequences, around 20% detected once. This receptor was taken from a woman aged 45-60 years with Graves' hyperthyroidism that later progressed to Graves' ophthalmopathy. This chain joins TRBV5-1 and TRBJ1-2; D unclear. The sample taken for sequencing was blood. The CDR3 loop reads CASSSSTNNYGYTF. The CDR3 DNA sequence: TGCGCCAGCAGCTCGAGCACTAATAACTATGGCTACACCTTC.